These 3 T cell receptor beta chains were all obtained from the same sample, sequenced in a study of blood T cell repertoires in COVID-19 (dated by TCRdb to 2018 to 2021). Libraries were constructed by the immunoSEQ multiplex PCR assay. TCRdb stores this immuneACCESS table with in-frame sequences only. Part of the clones is absent; in the studies checked, under half of the shortfall reflects unresolved V genes, and no reason is known for the rest. In this sample the table shows roughly 100,000 clones, 70% to 90% of which occur a single time. 2.5% to 3.5% of the sample is in the top ten clones. Sequencing input: peripheral blood. The receptors were sampled from a man aged 45-65 years with active or convalescent COVID-19.

About this clone: Other DNA sequences within the sample encode an identical CDR3. The rearrangement uses TRBV11-3 and TRBJ2-1, with TRBD1 as a possible D gene (5 bases). V lost 5 bases and J lost 6, with 8 bases in between. The length of the CDR3 is 12 residues. Germline CDR1 is SGHNT and CDR2 is YENEEA. This CDR3 reads CASSLDSNEQFF. CDR3 nucleotides: TGTGCCAGCAGCCTCGACAGCAATGAGCAGTTCTTC.

The chain recombines TRBV2 with TRBJ2-3; D is possibly TRBD2 (7 bases). V was pared by 6 bases and J by 6 bases, with 10 bases between. CDR3 length equals 12 residues. Germline loops: CDR1 SNHLY, CDR2 FYNNEI. CDR3 bases: TGTGCCAGCAGACAGGGAGGGGATACGCAGTATTTT. Translation: CASRQGGDTQYF. The full variable domain, completed using reference TRBV2 and TRBJ2-3, is EPEVTQTPSHQVTQMGQEVILRCVPISNHLYFYWYRQILGQKVEFLVSFYNNEISEKSEIFDDQFSVERPDGSNFTLKIRSTKLEDSAMYFCASRQGGDTQYFGPGTRLTVL.

The chain combines TRBV5-1 with TRBJ2-5; TRBD1 aligns across 7 bases. Germline values: CDR1 SGHRS, CDR2 YFSETQ. CDR3 length equals 15 residues. V gave up 2 bases and J gave up 1 base; unmatched junction bases: 5. The DNA of the CDR3 is TGCGCCAGCAGCTTAACGACAGGGAGCCAAGAGACCCAGTACTTC. Protein product: CASSLTTGSQETQYF. Using reference TRBV5-1 and TRBJ2-5 for the parts outside the CDR3, the full variable domain is KAGVTQTPRYLIKTRGQQVTLSCSPISGHRSVSWYQQTPGQGLQFLFEYFSETQRNKGNFPGRFSGRQFSNSRSEMNVSTLELGDSALYLCASSLTTGSQETQYFGPGTRLLVL.